This T cell receptor beta chain was identified in a study of T cell responses to AZD1222 COVID-19 vaccine. Study-wide findings and caveats: Spike-specific TCR depth and breadth grew after two AZD1222 doses. Targets within unmutated variant regions were reportedly found for nearly half of spike-specific TCRs. Spike was spanned by vaccine-associated CD4 TCRs, with dominance at 160-218 and 743-854.

Pooled samples include second doses given at about 4 or 12 weeks. The CDR3 length is 17 residues. CDR1 is LGHNT and CDR2 is FRNRAP in the germline V gene. The trim removed 2 bases at V and 4 bases at J, leaving 6 bases unmatched. As for this clone: The antigen is unknown.

The method was immunoSEQ multiplex PCR; TCRdb's version includes in-frame clones alone and lacks a portion of them. This sample carries roughly 120,000 clones, approximately 85% of them seen once, and the ten largest clones take 4.4%. This sample comprised peripheral blood, obtained 28 days after the second AZD1222 dose. The chain links TRBV12-5 to TRBJ2-1; TRBD2 agrees at 12 bases. The TCR originated in an adult who received the AZD1222 COVID-19 vaccine. CDR3 loop: CASGLFRTSGNYNEQFF. In DNA, the CDR3 is TGTGCTAGTGGTTTGTTTAGGACTAGCGGGAATTACAATGAGCAGTTCTTC.